These 20 T cell receptor beta chains were sequenced from one sample in a study of OX40 agonist ivuxolimab in advanced cancers. Libraries were prepared by immunoSEQ multiplex PCR; TCRdb keeps only in-frame clonotypes and omits some of them. The table includes under 75,000 clones, approximately 91% detected once. The sequencing used CD4+ or CD8+ T cells sorted from blood, collected in a trial of the OX40 agonist ivuxolimab. All receptors derive from an adult with an advanced solid tumor such as melanoma, head and neck, liver or kidney cancer.

The chain combines TRBV5-1 with TRBJ1-1; no clear D. This CDR3 is built from 16 residues. Trimming removed 5 bases from V and 3 bases from J, with 20 bases in between. Germline CDR1 reads SGHRS; CDR2 reads YFSETQ. CDR3 region: CASRDGRPIGDTEAFF. The CDR3 DNA reads as TGCGCCAGCAGAGATGGCCGTCCGATTGGGGACACTGAAGCTTTCTTT.

Of note for this clone: Other DNA sequences within the sample encode an identical CDR3. J is TRBJ2-7 and V is TRBV27; D is undetermined. Germline CDR1 MNHEY, CDR2 SMNVEV (reference sequence). The length of the CDR3 is 14 residues. Deletions cut 0 bases from V and 0 bases from J, with 6 bases between. CDR3 DNA sequence: TGTGCCAGCAGTTTATCGAGCTACTCCTACGAGCAGTACTTC. Translating it yields CASSLSSYSYEQYF.

J is TRBJ1-2 and V is TRBV28, with a possible D match to TRBD1 (6 bases). The germline V gene encodes CDR1 MDHEN and CDR2 SYDVKM. CDR3 size: 14 residues. Trimming removed 6 bases at V and 1 base at J, with 12 bases between. CDR3 sequence reads: CASSGGQFNYGYTF. For the CDR3, the DNA is TGTGCCAGCAGCGGTGGACAGTTTAACTATGGCTACACCTTC.

The V and J genes are TRBV19 and TRBJ2-1; TRBD2 aligns across 12 bases. The CDR3 has 15 residues. The V gene end was trimmed by 3 bases and the J gene end by 8 bases; junction bases not matched to a gene: 5. From germline, CDR1 is LNHDA and CDR2 SQIVND (reference sequence). As DNA, the CDR3 is TGTGCCAGTAGTATTCGGACTAGCGGGGCCCATGAGCAGTTCTTC. This codes for CASSIRTSGAHEQFF.

V gene TRBV14 combines with J gene TRBJ2-2; possibly TRBD1 or TRBD2 for D (6 bases each). This CDR3 contains 17 residues. Trimming stripped 3 bases from V and 5 bases from J, with 19 bases between. Germline values: CDR1 SGHDN, CDR2 FVKESK. DNA for the CDR3: TGTGCCAGCAGCCATTCTCGTTGGGAAGGGGGGACCGGGGAGCTGTTTTTT. Its translation: CASSHSRWEGGTGELFF.

The rearrangement links TRBV19 to TRBJ1-1, with TRBD1 matching 8 bases. Germline trimming cut 4 bases from V and 2 bases from J; bases unmatched to any gene: 9. Germline lookup yields CDR1 LNHDA and CDR2 SQIVND (reference sequence). The CDR3 sequence is 16 residues long. DNA of the CDR3: TGTGCCAGTAGTAGTGTTCCCGGGACAGGAAACACTGAAGCTTTCTTT. Its translation is CASSSVPGTGNTEAFF.

The chain has TRBV27 and TRBJ2-3, with D perhaps given as TRBD1 or TRBD2 (5 bases each). The CDR3 is 16 amino acids. CDR1 is MNHEY and CDR2 is SMNVEV in the germline V gene (reference sequence). V dropped 3 bases and J dropped 2 bases, with 15 bases sitting between them. The CDR3 region is CASSFRPGTLTDTQYF. The CDR3, as DNA: TGTGCCAGCAGTTTCCGACCAGGGACCCTCACAGATACGCAGTATTTT.

Relative to its sample, this clone is medium-sized. The rearrangement links TRBV19 to TRBJ2-2; no firm D call. Germline CDR1 and CDR2: LNHDA and SQIVND (reference sequence). This CDR3 spans 11 amino acids. V was trimmed by 5 bases and J by 7 bases, leaving 5 bases between them. In DNA, the CDR3 is TGTGCCAGTAGTGTATTCGGGGAGCTGTTTTTT. Translated, it gives CASSVFGELFF.

The rearrangement joins TRBV5-1 to TRBJ2-6, with unresolved D. V lost 4 bases and J lost 2, with 10 bases in between. The CDR3 consists of 15 residues. Germline values: CDR1 SGHRS, CDR2 YFSETQ. The CDR3 bases are TGCGCCAGCAGCATAACTACGGCTGGGGCCAACGTCCTGACTTTC. It translates to CASSITTAGANVLTF.

The chain links TRBV10-3 to TRBJ2-7; D possibly corresponds to TRBD1 (5 bases). CDR3 length equals 12 residues. Trimming left V 8 bases short and J 3 bases short, with 11 bases between. The germline CDR1 and CDR2 sequences are ENHRY and SYGVKD. CDR3 amino acids: CAIGAEIYEQYF. The CDR3 coding sequence is TGTGCCATCGGGGCAGAAATCTACGAGCAGTACTTC.

The chain has TRBV30 and TRBJ2-7, with a tentative D call TRBD1 (6 bases). CDR1 is GTSNPN, CDR2 SVGIG, per germline (reference sequence). Trimming took off 0 bases at V and 3 bases at J, with 12 bases between the two ends. The CDR3 has 14 residues. In DNA, the CDR3 is TGTGCCTGGAGTGTACGGACAGTTCACTACGAGCAGTACTTC. Protein: CAWSVRTVHYEQYF.

The J gene is TRBJ2-7, the V gene TRBV9; D perhaps matches TRBD2 (5 bases). Trimming took 4 bases from V and 0 from J, leaving 14 bases between them. CDR1 SGDLS and CDR2 YYNGEE come from the germline V gene. The CDR3 covers 15 residues. CDR3 sequence: CASSRSAASSYEQYF. DNA of the CDR3: TGTGCCAGCAGCCGTAGCGCAGCGAGCTCCTACGAGCAGTACTTC.

V and J are TRBV5-6 and TRBJ2-7; weak D call: TRBD2 (6 bases). The CDR3 has 13 residues. The germline V gene encodes CDR1 SGHDT and CDR2 YYEEEE. The V and J ends lost 0 bases and 7 bases respectively, with 11 bases between them. CDR3 DNA: TGTGCCAGCAGCTTGGGTGGAGGGGTTGAGCAGTACTTC. Its translation is CASSLGGGVEQYF.

This clone was counted at least ten times. CDR3 in DNA: TGTGCCAGCAATCGGGACACCTCCTACAATGAGCAGTTCTTC. Its protein is CASNRDTSYNEQFF. V usage is TRBV6-6 and J usage is TRBJ2-1; the D gene is possibly TRBD1 (6 bases). The CDR3 is 14 amino acids. Per germline, CDR1 MNHNY and CDR2 SVGAGI (reference sequence). V lost 7 bases to trimming and J lost 0 bases, with 10 bases between them.

The genes are TRBV7-2 and TRBJ2-7, with 10 bases that match TRBD2. V dropped 5 bases and J dropped 5; count of bases not matched to a gene: 6. This CDR3 has 14 amino acids. Germline V gene sequence: CDR1 SGHTA, CDR2 FQGNSA. In DNA form, the CDR3 reads TGTGCCAGCAGCGTCGGTCTAGCGGGAGACGAGCAGTACTTC. It encodes CASSVGLAGDEQYF.

A word on this clone: The sample holds other DNA sequences that translate to the same CDR3. The rearrangement joins TRBV5-4 to TRBJ2-1; possible D gene TRBD2, 6 bases. V was pared by 4 bases and J by 6 bases, with 11 bases between. Germline V gene data show CDR1 as SGHNT and CDR2 as YYREEE (reference sequence). CDR3 length: 13 amino acids. CDR3 DNA: TGTGCCAGCAGCCCGGGGGATAGCAATGAGCAGTTCTTC. It specifies CASSPGDSNEQFF.

The genes are TRBV5-6 and TRBJ1-2; a possible D gene is TRBD1 (5 bases). V was trimmed by 0 bases and J by 2 bases, leaving 11 bases between them. Per the germline V gene, CDR1 is SGHDT and CDR2 is YYEEEE. This CDR3 contains 15 residues. CDR3 sequence reads: CASSLGLQENYGYTF. CDR3 coding DNA: TGTGCCAGCAGCTTGGGCCTACAGGAGAACTATGGCTACACCTTC.

This chain connects TRBV27 to TRBJ1-1; D is unresolved. Germline CDR1 MNHEY, CDR2 SMNVEV (reference sequence). The CDR3 covers 15 residues. V lost 5 bases and J lost 0, with 13 bases in between. This CDR3 reads CASSPPGVMNTEAFF. The CDR3 bases are TGTGCCAGCAGTCCACCAGGAGTTATGAACACTGAAGCTTTCTTT.

The rearrangement joins TRBV9 to TRBJ2-7, with TRBD1 matching 7 bases. CDR3 length equals 14 residues. The germline V gene encodes CDR1 SGDLS and CDR2 YYNGEE. Trimming cost V 3 bases and J 4 bases; bases outside gene matches: 7. The CDR3, as DNA: TGTGCCAGCAGCGAAACAGGGGCTGGGTACGAGCAGTACTTC. Translation gives CASSETGAGYEQYF.

CDR3 sequence reads: CASRVSASGLSTDTQYF. In nucleotides, the CDR3 is TGTGCCAGCAGGGTGTCGGCTAGCGGGCTGAGCACAGATACGCAGTATTTT. This chain connects TRBV27 to TRBJ2-3, with 8 bases identical to TRBD2. There are 17 residues in the CDR3. Trimming took 6 bases from V and 0 from J; bases not matched to a gene: 11. Germline values: CDR1 MNHEY, CDR2 SMNVEV (reference sequence).